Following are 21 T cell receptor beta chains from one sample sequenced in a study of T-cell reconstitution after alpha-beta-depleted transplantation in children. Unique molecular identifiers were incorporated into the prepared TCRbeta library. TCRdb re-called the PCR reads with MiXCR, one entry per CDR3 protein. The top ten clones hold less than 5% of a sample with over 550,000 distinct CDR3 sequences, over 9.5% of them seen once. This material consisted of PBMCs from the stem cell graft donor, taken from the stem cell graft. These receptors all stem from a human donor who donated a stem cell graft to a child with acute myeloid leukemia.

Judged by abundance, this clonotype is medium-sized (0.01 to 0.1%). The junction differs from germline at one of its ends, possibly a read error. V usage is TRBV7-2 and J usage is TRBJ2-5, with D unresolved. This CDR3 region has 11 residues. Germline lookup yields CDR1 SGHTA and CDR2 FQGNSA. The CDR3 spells CASSLAETQYF. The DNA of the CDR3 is TGTGCCAGCAGTTTAGCAGAGACCCAGTACTTC.

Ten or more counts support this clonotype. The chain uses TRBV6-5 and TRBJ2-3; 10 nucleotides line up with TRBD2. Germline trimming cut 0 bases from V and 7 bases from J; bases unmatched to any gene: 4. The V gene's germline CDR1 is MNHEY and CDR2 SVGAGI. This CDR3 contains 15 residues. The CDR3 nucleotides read TGTGCCAGCAGTTACTCAGGGACTAGCGAGTATACGCAGTATTTT. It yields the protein CASSYSGTSEYTQYF.

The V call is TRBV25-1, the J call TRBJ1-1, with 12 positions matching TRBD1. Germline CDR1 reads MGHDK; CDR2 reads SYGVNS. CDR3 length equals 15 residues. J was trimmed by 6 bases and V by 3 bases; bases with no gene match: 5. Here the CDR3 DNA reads TGTGCCAGCAGTGATTTGGGACAGGGGGCTCCTGAAGCTTTCTTT. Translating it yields CASSDLGQGAPEAFF.

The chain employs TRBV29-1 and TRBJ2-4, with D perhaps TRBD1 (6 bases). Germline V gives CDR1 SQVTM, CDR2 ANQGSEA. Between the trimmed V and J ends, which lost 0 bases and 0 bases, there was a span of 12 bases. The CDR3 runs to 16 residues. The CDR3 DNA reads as TGCAGCGTTGAAGATCGAGGGACAATAGCCAAAAACATTCAGTACTTC. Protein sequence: CSVEDRGTIAKNIQYF. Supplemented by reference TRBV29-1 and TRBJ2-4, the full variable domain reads SAVISQKPSRDICQRGTSLTIQCQVDSQVTMMFWYRQQPGQSLTLIATANQGSEATYESGFVIDKFPISRPNLTFSTLTVSNMSPEDSSIYLCSVEDRGTIAKNIQYFGAGTRLSVL.

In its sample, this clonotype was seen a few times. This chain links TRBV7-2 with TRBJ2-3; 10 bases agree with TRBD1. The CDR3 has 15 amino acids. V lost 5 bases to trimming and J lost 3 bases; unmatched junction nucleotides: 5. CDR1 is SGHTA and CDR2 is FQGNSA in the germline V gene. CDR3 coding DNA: TGTGCCAGCAGCCGAGGGACAGGGGAGACAGATACGCAGTATTTT. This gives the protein CASSRGTGETDTQYF.

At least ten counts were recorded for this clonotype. CDR3 amino acids: CSAREPGANVLTF. CDR3 nucleotides: TGCAGCGCACGTGAGCCTGGGGCCAACGTCCTGACTTTC. The genes are TRBV20-1 and TRBJ2-6; no firm D call. Per germline, CDR1 DFQATT and CDR2 SNEGSKA (reference sequence). There are 13 residues in the CDR3.

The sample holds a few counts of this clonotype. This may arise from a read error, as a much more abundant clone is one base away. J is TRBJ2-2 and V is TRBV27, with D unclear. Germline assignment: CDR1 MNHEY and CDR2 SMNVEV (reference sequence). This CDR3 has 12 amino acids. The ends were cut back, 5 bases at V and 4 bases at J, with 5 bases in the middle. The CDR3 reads CASSIGTGELFF. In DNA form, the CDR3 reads TGTGCCAGCAGTATCGGCACCGGGGAGCTGTTTTTT.

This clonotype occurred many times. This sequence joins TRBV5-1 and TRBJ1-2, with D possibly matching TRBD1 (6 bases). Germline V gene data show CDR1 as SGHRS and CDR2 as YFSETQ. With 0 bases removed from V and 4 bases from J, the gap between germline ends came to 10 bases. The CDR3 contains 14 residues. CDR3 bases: TGCGCCAGCAGCTTGGGACAGGCTCTCTATGGCTACACCTTC. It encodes CASSLGQALYGYTF.

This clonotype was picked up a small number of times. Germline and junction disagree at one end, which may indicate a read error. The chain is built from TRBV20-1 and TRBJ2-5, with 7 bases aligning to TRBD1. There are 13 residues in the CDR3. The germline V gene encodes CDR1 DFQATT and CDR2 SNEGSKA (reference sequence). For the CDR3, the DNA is TGCAGTGCTTGGGGGACAGCGCAAGAGGCCCAGTACTTC. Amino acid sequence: CSAWGTAQEAQYF.

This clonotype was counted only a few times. The CDR3 loop is CASSPSGTTGYTF. For the CDR3, the DNA is TGCGCCAGCAGCCCCTCCGGGACAACTGGCTACACCTTC. The V and J genes are TRBV5-1 and TRBJ1-2; weak D call: TRBD1 (6 bases). The CDR3 sequence is 13 residues long. Germline CDR1 SGHRS, CDR2 YFSETQ. Trimming cost V 4 bases and J 7 bases, with 14 bases left between them.

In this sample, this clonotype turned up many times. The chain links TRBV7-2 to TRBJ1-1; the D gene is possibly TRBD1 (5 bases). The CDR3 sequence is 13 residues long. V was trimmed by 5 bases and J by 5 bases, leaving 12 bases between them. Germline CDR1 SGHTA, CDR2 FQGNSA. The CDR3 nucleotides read TGTGCCAGCAGCCGGGAGGGGAATACTGAAGCTTTCTTT. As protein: CASSREGNTEAFF.

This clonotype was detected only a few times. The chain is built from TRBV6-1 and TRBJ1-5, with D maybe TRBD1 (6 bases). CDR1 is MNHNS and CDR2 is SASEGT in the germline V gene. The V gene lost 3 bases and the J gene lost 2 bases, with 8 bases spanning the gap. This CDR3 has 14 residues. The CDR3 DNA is TGTGCCAGCAGTGAGAACAGGGGCAATCAGCCCCAGCATTTT. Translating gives CASSENRGNQPQHF.

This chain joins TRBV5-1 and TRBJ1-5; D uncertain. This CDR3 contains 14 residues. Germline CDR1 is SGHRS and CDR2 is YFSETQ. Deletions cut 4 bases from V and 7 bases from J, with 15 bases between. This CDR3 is CASSPGGEGQPQHF. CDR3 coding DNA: TGCGCCAGCAGCCCCGGCGGGGAGGGACAGCCCCAGCATTTT.

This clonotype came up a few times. CDR3 amino acids: CASSQAHGSSYEQYF. DNA of the CDR3: TGTGCCAGCAGCCAAGCGCACGGAAGCTCCTACGAGCAGTACTTC. V is TRBV3-1 and J is TRBJ2-7; no clear D gene. This CDR3 spans 15 amino acids. Germline CDR1 reads LGHDT; CDR2 reads YNNKEL (reference sequence). The V end was cut by 1 base, the J end by 0 bases, with 10 bases between.

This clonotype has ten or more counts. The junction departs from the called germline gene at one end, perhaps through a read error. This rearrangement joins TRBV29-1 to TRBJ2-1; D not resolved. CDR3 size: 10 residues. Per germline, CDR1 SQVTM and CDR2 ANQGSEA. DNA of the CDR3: TGCAGCGCTGAATCGGGCGAGCAGTTCTTC. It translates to CSAESGEQFF.

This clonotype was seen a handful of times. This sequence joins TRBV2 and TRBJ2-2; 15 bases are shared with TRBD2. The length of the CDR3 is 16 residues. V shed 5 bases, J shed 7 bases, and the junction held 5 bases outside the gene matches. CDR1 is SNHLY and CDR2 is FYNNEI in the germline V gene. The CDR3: CASSRGLAGGVGELFF. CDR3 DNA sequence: TGTGCCAGCAGTAGAGGACTAGCGGGAGGGGTCGGGGAGCTGTTTTTT.

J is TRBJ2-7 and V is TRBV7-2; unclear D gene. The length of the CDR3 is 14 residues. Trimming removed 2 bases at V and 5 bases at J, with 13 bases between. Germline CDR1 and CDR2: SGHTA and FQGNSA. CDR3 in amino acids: CASSLLGNADEQYF. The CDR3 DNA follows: TGTGCCAGCAGCTTATTAGGAAATGCGGACGAGCAGTACTTC.

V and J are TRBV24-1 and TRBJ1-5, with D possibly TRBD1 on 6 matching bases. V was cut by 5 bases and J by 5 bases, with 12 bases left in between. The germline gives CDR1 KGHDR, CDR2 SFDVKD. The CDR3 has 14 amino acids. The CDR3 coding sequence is TGTGCCACCAGTGGGCAGGGGAACTATCAGCCCCAGCATTTT. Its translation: CATSGQGNYQPQHF.

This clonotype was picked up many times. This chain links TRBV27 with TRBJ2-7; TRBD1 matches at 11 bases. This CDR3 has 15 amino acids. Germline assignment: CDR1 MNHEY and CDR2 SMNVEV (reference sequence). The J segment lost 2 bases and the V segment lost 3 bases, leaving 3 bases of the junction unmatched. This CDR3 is CASSFGQGAAYEQYF. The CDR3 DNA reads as TGTGCCAGCAGTTTCGGACAGGGGGCAGCCTACGAGCAGTACTTC.

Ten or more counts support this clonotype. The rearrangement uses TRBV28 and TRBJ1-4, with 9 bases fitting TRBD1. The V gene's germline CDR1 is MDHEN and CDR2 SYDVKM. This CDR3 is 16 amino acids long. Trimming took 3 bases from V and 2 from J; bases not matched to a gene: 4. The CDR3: CASSFQQGATNEKLFF. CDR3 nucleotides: TGTGCCAGCAGTTTCCAACAGGGGGCTACTAATGAAAAACTGTTTTTT.

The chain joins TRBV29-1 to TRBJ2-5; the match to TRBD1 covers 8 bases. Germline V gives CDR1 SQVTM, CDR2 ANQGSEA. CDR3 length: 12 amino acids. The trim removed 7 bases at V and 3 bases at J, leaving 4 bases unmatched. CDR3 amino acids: CSAHRGEETQYF. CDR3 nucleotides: TGCAGCGCCCACAGGGGGGAAGAGACCCAGTACTTC. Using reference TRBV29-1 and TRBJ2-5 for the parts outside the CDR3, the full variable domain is SAVISQKPSRDICQRGTSLTIQCQVDSQVTMMFWYRQQPGQSLTLIATANQGSEATYESGFVIDKFPISRPNLTFSTLTVSNMSPEDSSIYLCSAHRGEETQYFGPGTRLLVL.